These T cell receptor beta chains were read from a single sample in a study of T cell responses to AZD1222 COVID-19 vaccine. Libraries were prepared by immunoSEQ multiplex PCR; TCRdb keeps only in-frame clonotypes and omits some of them. The table includes 95,000 to 100,000 clones, over 75% detected once. The source was peripheral blood, collected on day 0 of AZD1222 vaccination. These receptors were obtained from an adult in good health. Both conserved end residues are part of each CDR3. A D gene is named only where the DNA matches it firmly. Expanded clones get a size class; other rows say once, few or many, or leave the size out.

TRBJ1-2 TRBD1 - TRBV7-3 CASSPTGGNGGYTF TGTGCCAGCAGCCCGACAGGGGGCAATGGGGGCTACACCTTC
TRBJ1-4 - - TRBV12-3/TRBV12-4 CASSLVQGEKLFF TGTGCCAGCAGTTTAGTACAGGGTGAAAAACTGTTTTTT
TRBJ1-2 - - TRBV15 CATSSPQRRGYTF TGTGCCACCAGCAGTCCCCAGCGAAGAGGCTACACCTTC
TRBJ1-1 - - TRBV7-8 CASSSLNGGNTEAFF TGTGCCAGCAGCTCCCTGAATGGGGGGAACACTGAAGCTTTCTTT
TRBJ2-7 TRBD2 - TRBV6-5 CASGRGGFYEQYF TGTGCCAGCGGGCGGGGGGGCTTCTACGAGCAGTACTTC
TRBJ2-2 - once TRBV7-3 CASSISGAHTGELFF TGTGCCAGCAGCATTTCAGGGGCTCACACCGGGGAGCTGTTTTTT
TRBJ1-1 - - TRBV6-5 CASSYSKGTEAFF TGTGCCAGCAGTTACTCGAAAGGTACTGAAGCTTTCTTT
TRBJ2-1 TRBD2 - TRBV7-6 CASSPEGGSGGAREQFF TGTGCCAGCAGCCCCGAGGGAGGGAGCGGGGGGGCTAGAGAGCAGTTCTTC
TRBJ1-2 - - TRBV6-6 CASSAGHPYGYTF TGTGCCAGCAGTGCGGGACACCCCTATGGCTACACCTTC
TRBJ1-6 - - TRBV5-4 CASSLQIDSPLHF TGTGCCAGCAGCTTACAGATTGATTCACCCCTCCACTTT
TRBJ2-5 TRBD2 - TRBV20-1 CSASRGLWETQYF TGCAGTGCTAGTAGGGGACTATGGGAGACCCAGTACTTC
TRBJ1-5 - - TRBV12-3/TRBV12-4 CASSLGNQPQHF TGTGCCAGCAGTTTAGGCAATCAGCCCCAGCATTTT
TRBJ1-5 TRBD1 - TRBV7-9 CASSLGTGKGNQPQHF TGTGCCAGCAGCTTAGGGACAGGGAAAGGTAATCAGCCCCAGCATTTT
TRBJ1-1 - - TRBV10-1 CASSEYREGNEAFF TGCGCCAGCAGTGAGTACAGGGAAGGGAATGAAGCTTTCTTT
TRBJ1-4 - - TRBV11-1 CASSSPGDGNEKLFF TGTGCCAGCAGCTCACCCGGGGATGGAAATGAAAAACTGTTTTTT
TRBJ2-3 TRBD2 - TRBV7-8 CASSPERGVWHTQYF TGTGCCAGCAGCCCGGAGCGGGGGGTTTGGCATACGCAGTATTTT
TRBJ1-1 - - TRBV5-1 CASSLGVHTNTEAFF TGCGCCAGCAGCTTGGGGGTGCATACGAACACTGAAGCTTTCTTT
TRBJ1-6 TRBD1 - TRBV5-4 CASSGKQGGSNSPLHF TGTGCCAGCAGCGGAAAGCAGGGGGGAAGTAATTCACCCCTCCACTTT
TRBJ1-6 - - TRBV9 CASSPRGGQNSPLHF TGTGCCAGCAGCCCCCGTGGGGGCCAGAATTCACCCCTCCACTTT
TRBJ1-5 - - TRBV4-1 CASSQGGQANQPQHF TGCGCCAGCAGCCAAGGGGGACAAGCCAATCAGCCCCAGCATTTT
TRBJ1-4 - - TRBV5-1 CASSRSIEGSEKLFF TGCGCCAGCAGCCGATCTATAGAAGGCAGTGAAAAACTGTTTTTT
TRBJ1-5 - once TRBV2 CASSEEGYGNQPQHF TGTGCCAGCAGTGAAGAGGGGTATGGGAATCAGCCCCAGCATTTT